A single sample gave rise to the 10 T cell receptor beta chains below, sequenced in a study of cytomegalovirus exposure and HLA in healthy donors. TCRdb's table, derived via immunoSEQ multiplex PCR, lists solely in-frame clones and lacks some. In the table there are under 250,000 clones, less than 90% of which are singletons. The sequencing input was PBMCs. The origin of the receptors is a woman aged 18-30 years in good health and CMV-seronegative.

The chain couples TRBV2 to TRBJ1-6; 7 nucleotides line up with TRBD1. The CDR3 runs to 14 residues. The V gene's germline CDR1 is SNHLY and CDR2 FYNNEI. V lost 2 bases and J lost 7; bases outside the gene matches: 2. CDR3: CASSERDRNSPLHF. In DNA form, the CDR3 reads TGTGCCAGCAGTGAAAGGGACAGAAATTCACCCCTCCACTTT.

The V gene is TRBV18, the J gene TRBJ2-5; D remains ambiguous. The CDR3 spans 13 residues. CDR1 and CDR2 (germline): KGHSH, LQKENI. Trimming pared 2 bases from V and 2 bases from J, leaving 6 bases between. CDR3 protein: CASSPTQQETQYF. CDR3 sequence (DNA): TGTGCCAGCTCACCAACGCAGCAAGAGACCCAGTACTTC.

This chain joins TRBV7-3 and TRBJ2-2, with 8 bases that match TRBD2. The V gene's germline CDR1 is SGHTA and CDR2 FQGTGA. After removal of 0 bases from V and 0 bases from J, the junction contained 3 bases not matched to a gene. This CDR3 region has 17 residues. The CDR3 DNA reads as TGTGCCAGCAGCTTAACTAGCGGGGTGACGAACACCGGGGAGCTGTTTTTT. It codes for CASSLTSGVTNTGELFF.

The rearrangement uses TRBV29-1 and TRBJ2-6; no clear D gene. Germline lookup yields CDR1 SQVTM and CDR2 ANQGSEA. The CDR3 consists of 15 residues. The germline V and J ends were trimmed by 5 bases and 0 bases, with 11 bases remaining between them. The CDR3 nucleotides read TGCAGCGTTTCTTCGGGCTTCTCTGGGGCCAACGTCCTGACTTTC. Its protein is CSVSSGFSGANVLTF.

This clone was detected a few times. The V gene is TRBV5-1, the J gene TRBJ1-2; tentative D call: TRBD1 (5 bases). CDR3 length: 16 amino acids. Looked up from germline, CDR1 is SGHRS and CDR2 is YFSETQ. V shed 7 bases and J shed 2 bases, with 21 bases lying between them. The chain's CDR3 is CASALGGDDSNYGYTF. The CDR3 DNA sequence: TGCGCCAGCGCCCTTGGGGGTGATGACTCAAACTATGGCTACACCTTC.

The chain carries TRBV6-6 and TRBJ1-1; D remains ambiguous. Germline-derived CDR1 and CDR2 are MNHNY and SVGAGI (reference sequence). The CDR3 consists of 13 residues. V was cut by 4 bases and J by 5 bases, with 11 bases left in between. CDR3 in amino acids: CASSSGEVTEAFF. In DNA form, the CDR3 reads TGTGCCAGCAGTTCCGGGGAGGTGACTGAAGCTTTCTTT.

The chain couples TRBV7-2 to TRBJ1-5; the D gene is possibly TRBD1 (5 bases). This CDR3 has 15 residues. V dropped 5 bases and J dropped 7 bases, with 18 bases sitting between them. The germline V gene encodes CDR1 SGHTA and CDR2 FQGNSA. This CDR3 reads CASSPSGGARQPQHF. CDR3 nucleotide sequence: TGTGCCAGCAGCCCCTCGGGCGGGGCTAGGCAGCCCCAGCATTTT.

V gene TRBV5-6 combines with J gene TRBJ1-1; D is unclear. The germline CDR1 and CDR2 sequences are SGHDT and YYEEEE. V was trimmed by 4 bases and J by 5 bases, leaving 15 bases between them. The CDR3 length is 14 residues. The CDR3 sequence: CASSPGYQLTEAFF. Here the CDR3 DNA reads TGTGCCAGCAGCCCGGGATACCAGCTGACTGAAGCTTTCTTT. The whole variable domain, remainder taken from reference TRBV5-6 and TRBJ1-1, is DAGVTQSPTHLIKTRGQQVTLRCSPKSGHDTVSWYQQALGQGPQFIFQYYEEEERQRGNFPDRFSGHQFPNYSSELNVNALLLGDSALYLCASSPGYQLTEAFFGQGTRLTVV.

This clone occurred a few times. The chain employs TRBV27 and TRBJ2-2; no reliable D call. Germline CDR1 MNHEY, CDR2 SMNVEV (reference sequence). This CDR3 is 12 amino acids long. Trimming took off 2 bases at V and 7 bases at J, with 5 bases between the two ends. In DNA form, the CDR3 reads TGTGCCAGCAGTTTAATGGTCGGGGAGCTGTTTTTT. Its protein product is CASSLMVGELFF.

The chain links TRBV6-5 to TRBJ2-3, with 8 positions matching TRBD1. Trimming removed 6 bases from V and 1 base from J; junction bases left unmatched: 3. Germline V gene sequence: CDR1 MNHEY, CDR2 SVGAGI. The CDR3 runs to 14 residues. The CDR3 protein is CASSHRGGTDTQYF. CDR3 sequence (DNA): TGTGCCAGCAGCCACAGGGGGGGCACAGATACGCAGTATTTT.